Included here is one T cell receptor beta chain sequence, with context. The target antigen is unknown. Assay used: immunoSEQ multiplex PCR; TCRdb lists only in-frame clones, some missing. The sample yields 60,000 to 80,000 clones, 79% seen once. The sample comes from a study of neoadjuvant anti-PD-1 for oral cavity cancer. The study, taken as a whole, reports: With three patients per group, TCR findings need larger cohorts.

The CDR3 covers 15 residues. The germline V gene encodes CDR1 ENHRY and CDR2 SYGVKD. V lost 10 bases, J lost 2 bases, and 13 bases stayed unmatched. This chain links TRBV10-3 with TRBJ2-7, with 8 bases lining up with TRBD1. Sequencing was performed on PBMCs, taken before nivolumab (anti-PD-1) treatment. The source of this sequence is a person between 40 and 79 years old with oral cavity squamous cell carcinoma. The chain's CDR3 is CATETRDRLPYEQYF. The DNA for the CDR3 is TGTGCCACAGAGACCCGGGACAGGCTCCCCTACGAGCAGTACTTC.